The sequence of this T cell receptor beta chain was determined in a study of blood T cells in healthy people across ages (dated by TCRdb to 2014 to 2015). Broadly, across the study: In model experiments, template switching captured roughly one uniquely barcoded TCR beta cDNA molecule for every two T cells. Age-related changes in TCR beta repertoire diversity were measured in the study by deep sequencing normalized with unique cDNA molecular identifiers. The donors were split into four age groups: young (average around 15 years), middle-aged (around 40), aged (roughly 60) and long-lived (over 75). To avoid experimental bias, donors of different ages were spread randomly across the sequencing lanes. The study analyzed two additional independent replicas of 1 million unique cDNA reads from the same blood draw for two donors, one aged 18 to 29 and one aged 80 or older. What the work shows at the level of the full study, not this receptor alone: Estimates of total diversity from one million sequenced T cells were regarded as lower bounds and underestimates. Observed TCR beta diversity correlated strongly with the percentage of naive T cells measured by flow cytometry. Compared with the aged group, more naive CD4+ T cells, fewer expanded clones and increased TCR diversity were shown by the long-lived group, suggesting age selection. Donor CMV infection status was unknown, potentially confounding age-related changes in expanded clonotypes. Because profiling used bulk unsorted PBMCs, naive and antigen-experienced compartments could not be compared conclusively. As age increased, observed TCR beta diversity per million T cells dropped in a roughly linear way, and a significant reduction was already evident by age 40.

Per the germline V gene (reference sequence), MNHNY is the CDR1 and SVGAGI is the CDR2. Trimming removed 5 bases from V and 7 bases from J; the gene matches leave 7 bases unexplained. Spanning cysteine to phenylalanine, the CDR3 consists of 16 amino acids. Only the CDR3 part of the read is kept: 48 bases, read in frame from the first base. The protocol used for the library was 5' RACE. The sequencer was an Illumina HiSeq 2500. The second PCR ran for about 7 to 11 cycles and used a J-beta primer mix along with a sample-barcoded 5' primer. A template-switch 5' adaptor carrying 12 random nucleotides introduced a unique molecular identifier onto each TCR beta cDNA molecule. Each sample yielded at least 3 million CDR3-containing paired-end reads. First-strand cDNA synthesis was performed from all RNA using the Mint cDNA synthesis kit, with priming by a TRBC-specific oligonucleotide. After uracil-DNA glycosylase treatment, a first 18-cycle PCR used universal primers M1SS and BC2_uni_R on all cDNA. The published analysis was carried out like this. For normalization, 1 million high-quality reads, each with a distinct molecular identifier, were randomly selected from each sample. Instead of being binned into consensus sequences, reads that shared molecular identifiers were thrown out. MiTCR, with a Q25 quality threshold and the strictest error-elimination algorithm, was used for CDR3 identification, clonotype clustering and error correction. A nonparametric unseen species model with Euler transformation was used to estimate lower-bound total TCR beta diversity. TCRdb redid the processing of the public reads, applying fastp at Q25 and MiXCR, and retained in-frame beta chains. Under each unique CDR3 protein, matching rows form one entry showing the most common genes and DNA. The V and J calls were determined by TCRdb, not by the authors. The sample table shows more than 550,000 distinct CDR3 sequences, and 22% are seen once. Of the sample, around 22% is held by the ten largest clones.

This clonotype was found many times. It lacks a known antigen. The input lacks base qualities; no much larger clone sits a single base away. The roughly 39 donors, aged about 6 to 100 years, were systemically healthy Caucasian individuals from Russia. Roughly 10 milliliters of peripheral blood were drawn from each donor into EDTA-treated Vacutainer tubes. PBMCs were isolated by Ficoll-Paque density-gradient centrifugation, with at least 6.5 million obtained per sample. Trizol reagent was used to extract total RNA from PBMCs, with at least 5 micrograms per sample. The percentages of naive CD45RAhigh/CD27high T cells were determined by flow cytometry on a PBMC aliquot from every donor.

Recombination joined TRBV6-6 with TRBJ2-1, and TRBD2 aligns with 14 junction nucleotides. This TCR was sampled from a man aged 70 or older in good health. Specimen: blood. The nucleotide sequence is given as TGTGCCAGCAGTCCACGGGGACTAGCGGGAGCGAATGAGCAGTTCTTC. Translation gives CASSPRGLAGANEQFF.